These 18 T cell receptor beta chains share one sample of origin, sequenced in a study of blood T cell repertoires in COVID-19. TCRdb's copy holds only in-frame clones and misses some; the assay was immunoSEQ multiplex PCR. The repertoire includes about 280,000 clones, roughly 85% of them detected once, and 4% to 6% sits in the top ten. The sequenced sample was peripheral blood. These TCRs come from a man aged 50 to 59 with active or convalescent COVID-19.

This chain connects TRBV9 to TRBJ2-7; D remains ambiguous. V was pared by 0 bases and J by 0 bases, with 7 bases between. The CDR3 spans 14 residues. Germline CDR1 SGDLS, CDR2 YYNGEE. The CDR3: CASSVGGVSYEQYF. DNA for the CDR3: TGTGCCAGCAGCGTAGGAGGCGTCTCCTACGAGCAGTACTTC.

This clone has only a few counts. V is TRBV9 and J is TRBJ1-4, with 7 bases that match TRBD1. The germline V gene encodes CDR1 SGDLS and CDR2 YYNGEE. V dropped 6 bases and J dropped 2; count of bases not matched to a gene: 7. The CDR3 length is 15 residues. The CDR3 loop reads CASNRDSRTNEKLFF. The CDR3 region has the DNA TGTGCCAGCAACCGGGACAGCCGTACTAATGAAAAACTGTTTTTT.

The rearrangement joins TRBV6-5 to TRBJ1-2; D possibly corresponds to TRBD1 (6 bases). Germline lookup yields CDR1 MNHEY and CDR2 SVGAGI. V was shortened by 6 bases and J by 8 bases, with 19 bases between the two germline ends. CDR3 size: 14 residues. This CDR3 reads CASSDARGAGGYTF. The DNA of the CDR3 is TGTGCCAGCAGCGACGCTCGGGGGGCTGGGGGCTACACCTTC.

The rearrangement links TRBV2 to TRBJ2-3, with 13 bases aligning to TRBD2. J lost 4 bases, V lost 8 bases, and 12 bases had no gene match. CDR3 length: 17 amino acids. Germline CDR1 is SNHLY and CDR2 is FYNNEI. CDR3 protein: CASQPVGLAGAADTQYF. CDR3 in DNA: TGTGCCAGCCAACCAGTAGGACTAGCGGGAGCGGCAGATACGCAGTATTTT.

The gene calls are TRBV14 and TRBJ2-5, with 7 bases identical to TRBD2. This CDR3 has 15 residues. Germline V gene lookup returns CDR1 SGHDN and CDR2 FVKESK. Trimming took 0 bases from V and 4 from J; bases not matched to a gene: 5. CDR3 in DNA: TGTGCCAGCAGCCAAGACTCTAGCGGTGGAGAGACCCAGTACTTC. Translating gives CASSQDSSGGETQYF.

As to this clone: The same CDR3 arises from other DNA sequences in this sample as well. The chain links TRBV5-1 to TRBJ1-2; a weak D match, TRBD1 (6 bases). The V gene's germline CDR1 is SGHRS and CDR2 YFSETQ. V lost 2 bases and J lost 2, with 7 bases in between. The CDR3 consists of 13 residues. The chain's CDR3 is CASSLGQNYGYTF. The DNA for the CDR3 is TGCGCCAGCAGCTTAGGACAGAACTATGGCTACACCTTC.

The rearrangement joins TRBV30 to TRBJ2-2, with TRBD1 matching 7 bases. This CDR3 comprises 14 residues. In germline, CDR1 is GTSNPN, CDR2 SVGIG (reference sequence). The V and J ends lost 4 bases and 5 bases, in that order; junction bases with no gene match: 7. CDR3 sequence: CAWIDRERTGELFF. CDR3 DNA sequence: TGTGCCTGGATTGACAGGGAAAGGACCGGGGAGCTGTTTTTT. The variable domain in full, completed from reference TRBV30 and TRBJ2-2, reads SQTIHQWPATLVQPVGSPLSLECTVEGTSNPNLYWYRQAAGRGLQLLFYSVGIGQISSEVPQNLSASRPQDRQFILSSKKLLLSDSGFYLCAWIDRERTGELFFGEGSRLTVL.

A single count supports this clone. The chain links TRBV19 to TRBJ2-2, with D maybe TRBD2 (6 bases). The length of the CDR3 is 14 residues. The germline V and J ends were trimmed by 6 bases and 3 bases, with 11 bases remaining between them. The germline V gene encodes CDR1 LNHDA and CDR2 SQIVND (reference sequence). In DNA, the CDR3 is TGTGCCAGTAGGGCGGGGATGTACACCGGGGAGCTGTTTTTT. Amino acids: CASRAGMYTGELFF.

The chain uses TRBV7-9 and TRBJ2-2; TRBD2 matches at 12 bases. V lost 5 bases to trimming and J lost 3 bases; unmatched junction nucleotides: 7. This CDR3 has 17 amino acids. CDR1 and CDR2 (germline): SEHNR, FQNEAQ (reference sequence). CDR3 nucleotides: TGTGCCAGCAGCCCAGGACTAGCGGGATTCCACACCGGGGAGCTGTTTTTT. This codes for CASSPGLAGFHTGELFF.

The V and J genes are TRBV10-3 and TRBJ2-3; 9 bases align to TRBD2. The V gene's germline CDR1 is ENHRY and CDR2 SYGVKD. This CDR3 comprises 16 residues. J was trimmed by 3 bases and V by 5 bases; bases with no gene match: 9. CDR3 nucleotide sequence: TGTGCCATCAGTTCCGGAGCGGGAGGAGGGACAGATACGCAGTATTTT. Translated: CAISSGAGGGTDTQYF.

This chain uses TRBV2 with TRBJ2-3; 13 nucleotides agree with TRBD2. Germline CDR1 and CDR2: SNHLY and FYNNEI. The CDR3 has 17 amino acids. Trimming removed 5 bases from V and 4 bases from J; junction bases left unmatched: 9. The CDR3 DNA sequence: TGTGCCAGCAGTTGGACTAGCGGGAGACAAATGGCAGATACGCAGTATTTT. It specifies CASSWTSGRQMADTQYF.

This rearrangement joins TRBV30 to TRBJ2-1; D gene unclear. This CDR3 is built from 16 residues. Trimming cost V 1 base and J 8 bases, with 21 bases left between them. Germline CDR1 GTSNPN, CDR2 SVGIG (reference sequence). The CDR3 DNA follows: TGTGCCTGGAGTGGAAGCGTTAGCCGAAAGATTTATGAGCAGTTCTTC. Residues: CAWSGSVSRKIYEQFF.

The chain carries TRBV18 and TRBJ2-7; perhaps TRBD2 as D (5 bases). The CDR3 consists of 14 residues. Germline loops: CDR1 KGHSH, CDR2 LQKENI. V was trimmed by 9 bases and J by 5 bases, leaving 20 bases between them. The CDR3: CASHGDFLLDEQYF. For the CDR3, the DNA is TGTGCCAGTCACGGGGATTTTTTGTTGGACGAGCAGTACTTC.

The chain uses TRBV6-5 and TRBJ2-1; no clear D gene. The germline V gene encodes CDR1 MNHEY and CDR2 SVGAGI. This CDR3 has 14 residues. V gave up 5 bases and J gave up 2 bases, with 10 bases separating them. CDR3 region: CASSPTTTYNEQFF. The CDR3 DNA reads TGTGCCAGCAGTCCCACTACCACCTACAATGAGCAGTTCTTC.

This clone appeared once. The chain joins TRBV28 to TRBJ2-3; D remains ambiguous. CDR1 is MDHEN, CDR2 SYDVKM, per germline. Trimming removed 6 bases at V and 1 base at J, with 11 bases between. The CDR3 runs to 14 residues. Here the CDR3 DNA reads TGTGCCAGCAGCCGGGTTATTGGCACAGATACGCAGTATTTT. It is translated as CASSRVIGTDTQYF.

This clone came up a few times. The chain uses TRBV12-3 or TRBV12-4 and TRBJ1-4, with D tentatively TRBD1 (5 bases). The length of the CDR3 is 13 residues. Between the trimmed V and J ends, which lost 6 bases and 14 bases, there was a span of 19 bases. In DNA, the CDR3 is TGTGCCAGCAGCCAACCCAATGACGGACACCTGTTTTTT. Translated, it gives CASSQPNDGHLFF.

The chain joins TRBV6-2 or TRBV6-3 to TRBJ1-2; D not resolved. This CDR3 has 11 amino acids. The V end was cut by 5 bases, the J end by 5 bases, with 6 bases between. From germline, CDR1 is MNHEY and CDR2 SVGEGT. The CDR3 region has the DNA TGTGCCAGCAGTGAGGGTTATGGCTACACCTTC. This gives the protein CASSEGYGYTF.

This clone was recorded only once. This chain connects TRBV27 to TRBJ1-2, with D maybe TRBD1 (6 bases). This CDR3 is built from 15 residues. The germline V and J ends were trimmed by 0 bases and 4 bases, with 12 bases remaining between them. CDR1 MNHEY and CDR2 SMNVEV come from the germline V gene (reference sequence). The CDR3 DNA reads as TGTGCCAGCAGTTTATCACAGGGCAGGGCCTATGGCTACACCTTC. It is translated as CASSLSQGRAYGYTF.